These 13 T cell receptor beta chains were sequenced from one sample in a study of breast tumors, draining lymph nodes, adjacent tissues. Axillary draining lymph nodes of breast cancer patients supplied the node samples. TCRdb redid the calling of the multiplex PCR reads with MiXCR, one entry per CDR3 protein. The sample carries 120,000 to 150,000 distinct CDR3 sequences, approximately 32% recorded once. The sample was axillary lymph node tissue. Receptors originate from a female donor with breast cancer. Some clones in this sample may be carry-over from other donors' samples.

Many counts were recorded for this clonotype. V and J are TRBV9 and TRBJ2-1; D possibly corresponds to TRBD1 (7 bases). CDR3 size: 12 residues. Germline V gene sequence: CDR1 SGDLS, CDR2 YYNGEE. The V end lost 0 bases, the J end lost 15 bases, and 13 bases lay between the germline ends. The CDR3 sequence: CASSVVAGGLFF. DNA of the CDR3: TGTGCCAGCAGCGTAGTCGCAGGGGGGTTGTTCTTC.

The chain has TRBV6-6 and TRBJ2-7, with a weak D call TRBD1 (6 bases). Germline assignment: CDR1 MNHNY and CDR2 SVGAGI (reference sequence). CDR3 size: 16 residues. CDR3 sequence (DNA): TGTGCCCGCAGTCACTTAGGACAGCCTTATACCTACGAGCAGTACGTC. This encodes CARSHLGQPYTYEQYV.

The CDR3: CASSPRGGSYEQYF. The DNA for the CDR3 is TGTGCCAGCAGCCCAAGAGGGGGGAGCTACGAGCAGTACTTC. V and J are TRBV7-9 and TRBJ2-7, with D perhaps matching TRBD1 or TRBD2 (6 bases each). The V end lost 5 bases, the J end lost 3 bases, and 14 bases lay between the germline ends. Looked up from germline, CDR1 is SEHNR and CDR2 is FQNEAQ (reference sequence). The CDR3 consists of 14 residues.

Ten or more counts support this clonotype. V and J are TRBV6-1 and TRBJ1-5; D might be TRBD1 (5 bases). The CDR3 has 15 amino acids. CDR1 MNHNS and CDR2 SASEGT come from the germline V gene. V lost 1 base and J lost 3, with 10 bases in between. CDR3 sequence: CASSEGQGINQPQHF. In DNA form, the CDR3 reads TGTGCCAGCAGTGAAGGGCAGGGAATCAATCAGCCCCAGCATTTT.

This clonotype was counted ten times or more. The rearrangement uses TRBV12-3 or TRBV12-4 and TRBJ1-5; unclear D gene. The germline V and J ends were trimmed by 8 bases and 4 bases, with 15 bases remaining between them. CDR3 length: 14 residues. The CDR3 region has the DNA TGTGCCAGCTCCGACCCGGCGCTTAATCAGCCCCAGCATTTT. This sequence encodes CASSDPALNQPQHF.

This clonotype was counted ten times or more. The chain employs TRBV5-1 and TRBJ2-7; D may be TRBD2 (6 bases). The CDR3 runs to 14 residues. Germline CDR1 is SGHRS and CDR2 is YFSETQ. The V and J ends lost 0 bases and 7 bases respectively, with 14 bases between them. CDR3 region: CASSLGRAFQEQYF. In DNA form, the CDR3 reads TGCGCCAGCAGCTTGGGGAGGGCATTCCAGGAGCAGTACTTC.

This chain connects TRBV19 to TRBJ2-7, with a tentative D call TRBD1 (6 bases). The CDR3 has 13 amino acids. V was shortened by 5 bases and J by 3 bases, with 11 bases between the two germline ends. In germline, CDR1 is LNHDA, CDR2 SQIVND (reference sequence). CDR3 sequence (DNA): TGTGCCAGTAGTGCACAGGGATTCTACGAGCAGTACTTC. Its protein product is CASSAQGFYEQYF. Looking up the rest from reference TRBV19 and TRBJ2-7 gives the full variable domain: DGGITQSPKYLFRKEGQNVTLSCEQNLNHDAMYWYRQDPGQGLRLIYYSQIVNDFQKGDIAEGYSVSREKKESFPLTVTSAQKNPTAFYLCASSAQGFYEQYFGPGTRLTVT.

There are many counts of this clonotype. The rearrangement joins TRBV24-1 to TRBJ2-5, with no clear D. The CDR3 sequence is 14 residues long. From germline, CDR1 is KGHDR and CDR2 SFDVKD. Trimming took off 2 bases at V and 5 bases at J, with 11 bases between the two ends. CDR3 DNA sequence: TGTGCCACCAGTGATTCGGAGATGGCGGAGACCCAGTACTTC. Its translation is CATSDSEMAETQYF.

About this clonotype: With a much larger clone just one base away, this may be a read error. The chain is built from TRBV6-5 and TRBJ1-2; D ambiguous. Germline lookup yields CDR1 MNHEY and CDR2 SVGAGI. The V gene lost 5 bases and the J gene lost 5 bases, with 9 bases spanning the gap. The CDR3 spans 12 residues. As DNA, the CDR3 is TGTGCCAGCAGTCACGGGATTTATGGCTACACCTTC. Amino acids: CASSHGIYGYTF.

This clonotype was seen more than once but under ten times. The chain carries TRBV9 and TRBJ1-1, with no clear D. CDR1 is SGDLS, CDR2 YYNGEE, per germline. The CDR3 spans 17 residues. V was clipped by 0 bases and J by 2 bases, with 17 bases between them. The CDR3: CASSVDPGEQPNTEAFF. DNA of the CDR3: TGTGCCAGCAGCGTAGACCCTGGGGAGCAACCTAACACTGAAGCTTTCTTT.

The V call is TRBV10-3, the J call TRBJ1-1, with D possibly TRBD1 on 6 matching bases. In germline, CDR1 is ENHRY, CDR2 SYGVKD. This CDR3 region has 13 residues. The V and J ends lost 6 bases and 5 bases respectively, with 13 bases between them. The CDR3 DNA is TGTGCCATCAGGGGTAGGGGGATGACTGAAGCTTTCTTT. Translated: CAIRGRGMTEAFF.

The chain joins TRBV7-2 to TRBJ2-7; TRBD1 aligns across 10 bases. Unmatched junction bases numbered 13, after V lost 8 bases and J lost 6 bases. Germline V gene lookup returns CDR1 SGHTA and CDR2 FQGNSA. This CDR3 is built from 15 residues. The CDR3 nucleotides read TGTGCCAGCGGCAGATTGGGACAGGGGCGCGGCGAGCAGTACTTC. As protein: CASGRLGQGRGEQYF.

This sequence joins TRBV24-1 and TRBJ2-7, with D tentatively TRBD2 (5 bases). This CDR3 is 12 amino acids long. The germline V and J ends were trimmed by 5 bases and 3 bases, with 7 bases remaining between them. Germline V gives CDR1 KGHDR, CDR2 SFDVKD. DNA of the CDR3: TGTGCCACCAGTGCCGCGGGCTACGAGCAGTACTTC. Encoded protein: CATSAAGYEQYF.